This entry is about one TCR beta chain. This sample stems from a study of blood T cell repertoires in COVID-19. Whole-study context: Donors in the United States, Italy and Spain gave samples during acute or convalescent COVID-19. The cDNA or gDNA used as material had been derived from T cells, B-cell-depleted T cells, or PBMCs.

The data were produced by immunoSEQ multiplex PCR, yet TCRdb's version contains in-frame clones alone and is incomplete. The repertoire holds under 150,000 clones, with 80% as singletons. The ends lost 7 bases at V and 5 bases at J; junction bases unmatched: 8. The CDR3 loop spans 14 amino acids. In germline, CDR1 is SGHDT, CDR2 YYEEEE. This chain connects TRBV5-6 to TRBJ2-2; 7 nucleotides agree with TRBD1. The receptor comes from a man aged 60-69 years with active or convalescent COVID-19. Material: peripheral blood. CDR3 in amino acids: CASLDRAPTGELFF. The CDR3 nucleotides read TGTGCCAGCCTCGACAGGGCCCCGACCGGGGAGCTGTTTTTT.